This TCR beta chain was documented in a study of beta chain features in type 1 diabetes. Study information: Patients were similar to healthy donors in age and gender (as well as in cell yields). The number of sorted cells examined across all samples was around 99 million. Findings and limits, study-wide: Reduced insertions and increased deletions marked VDJ junctions in type 1 diabetes patients.

With regard to this clone: Its antigen is unidentified.

V gave up 0 bases and J gave up 0 bases, with 6 bases separating them. The V gene's germline CDR1 is GTSNPN and CDR2 SVGIG (reference sequence). The CDR3 consists of 13 residues. By way of CD45RO/CCR7/CD25/CD127/CD95/CD27, the CD4+ regulatory, stem cell-like memory, central memory and naive cells were sorted. The whole isolated RNA underwent reverse transcription, so sequencing captured expressed TCRB transcripts. The protocol was immunoSEQ multiplex PCR, while the TCRdb copy is restricted to in-frame clones and leaves out a portion. Of about half a million clones listed, approximately 31% were seen once; the top ten hold roughly 0.06%.

Specimen: naive CD4+ T cells from blood. This chain joins TRBV30 and TRBJ2-7; D is unresolved. This clonotype was obtained from a man aged 18 to 30 in good health. The CDR3: CAWSVVPSYEQYF. In DNA form, the CDR3 reads TGTGCCTGGAGTGTGGTTCCCTCCTACGAGCAGTACTTC.